Only one count was recorded for the clone carrying this T cell receptor (beta chain). The data were obtained in a study of blood T cell repertoires in COVID-19. The CDR3 contains 15 residues. Trimming removed 5 bases from V and 2 bases from J; junction bases left unmatched: 5. The germline CDR1 and CDR2 sequences are SGHVS and FNYEAQ. Participants' own reports of clinical history determined their cohort assignment. Original processing methods: Quantification of nucleated cells was approximated via reference gene primer amplification. The table came from immunoSEQ multiplex PCR; TCRdb's copy has only in-frame clones and leaves some out. V and J calls and clone size follow that table, whereas D and trimming were derived from the DNA. The sample lists about 140,000 clones; less than 85% were seen once.

This sequence originates from a woman aged 18-30 years who had been exposed to COVID-19. Sequencing was carried out using PBMCs or T cells enriched from blood (not recorded which). The chain links TRBV7-6 to TRBJ1-3; 8 positions agree with TRBD1. The CDR3 DNA is TGTGCCAGCAGCCCAGGGACAGGTACTGGAAACACCATATATTTT. Its translation: CASSPGTGTGNTIYF.